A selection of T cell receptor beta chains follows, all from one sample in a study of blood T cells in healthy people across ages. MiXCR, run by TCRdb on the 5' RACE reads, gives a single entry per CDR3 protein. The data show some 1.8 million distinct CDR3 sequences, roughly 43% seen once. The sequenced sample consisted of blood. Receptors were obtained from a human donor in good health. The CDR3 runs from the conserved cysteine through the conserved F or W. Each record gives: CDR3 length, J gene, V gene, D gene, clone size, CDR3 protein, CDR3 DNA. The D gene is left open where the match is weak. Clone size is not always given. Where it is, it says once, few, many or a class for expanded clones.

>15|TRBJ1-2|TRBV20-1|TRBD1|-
CSARDHRGPDYGYTF
TGCAGTGCTAGAGATCACAGGGGGCCAGACTATGGCTACACCTTC
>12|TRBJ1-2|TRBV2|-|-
CASSELGVGYTF
TGTGCCAGCAGTGAGCTGGGGGTTGGCTACACCTTC
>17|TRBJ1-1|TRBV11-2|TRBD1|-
CASSLGDRGTMNTEAFF
TGTGCCAGCAGCTTAGGAGACAGGGGCACCATGAACACTGAAGCTTTCTTT
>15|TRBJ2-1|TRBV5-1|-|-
CASSLGPTSGNEQFF
TGCGCCAGCAGCTTGGGACCTACTTCGGGGAATGAGCAGTTCTTC
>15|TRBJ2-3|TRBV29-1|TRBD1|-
CSVEGGEGAADTQYF
TGCAGCGTTGAAGGAGGCGAGGGGGCAGCAGATACGCAGTATTTT
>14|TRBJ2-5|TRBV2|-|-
CASSARRDLGEQYF
TGTGCCAGCAGTGCGAGACGGGACTTAGGGGAGCAGTACTTC
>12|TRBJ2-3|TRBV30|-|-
CAWSPAIDTQYF
TGTGCCTGGAGTCCCGCAATAGATACGCAGTATTTT
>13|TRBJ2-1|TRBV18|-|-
CASSLQKTAEQFF
TGTGCCAGCTCCCTCCAAAAGACGGCTGAGCAGTTCTTC
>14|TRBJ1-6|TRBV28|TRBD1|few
CASSLTGGASPLHF
TGTGCCAGCAGTTTAACAGGGGGTGCGTCACCCCTCCACTTT
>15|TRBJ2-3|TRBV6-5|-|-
CASSLGGEHTDTQYF
TGTGCCAGCAGTTTAGGAGGGGAGCACACAGATACGCAGTATTTT
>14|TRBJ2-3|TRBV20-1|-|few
CSARGGLSSDTQYF
TGCAGTGCTAGAGGGGGACTTTCATCGGATACGCAGTATTTT
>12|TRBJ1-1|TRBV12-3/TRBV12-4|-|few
CASTLGWTEAFF
TGTGCCAGCACCCTTGGGTGGACTGAAGCTTTCTTT
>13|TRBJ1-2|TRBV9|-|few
CASSPGATYGYTF
TGCGCCAGCAGCCCGGGAGCTACTTATGGCTACACCTTC
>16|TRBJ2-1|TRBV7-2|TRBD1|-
CASSLNGGQGRGEQFF
TGTGCCAGCAGCTTGAATGGGGGACAGGGAAGGGGTGAGCAGTTCTTC
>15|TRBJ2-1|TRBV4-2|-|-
CASSQENTFKNIQFF
TGTGCCAGCAGCCAAGAGAACACCTTCAAAAACATTCAGTTCTTC
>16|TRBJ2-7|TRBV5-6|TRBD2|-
CASSRWLAGATYEQYF
TGTGCCAGCAGTCGATGGTTAGCGGGGGCCACCTACGAGCAGTACTTC